This is a list of T cell receptor beta chains from one sample in a study of blood T cells in healthy people across ages. TCRdb fed the 5' RACE reads into MiXCR, producing one record per CDR3 protein. This table has 750,000 to 950,000 distinct CDR3 sequences, 53% appearing once. Material for sequencing was blood. The source of these receptors is a man at least 80 years old in good health. Both conserved end residues are part of each CDR3. D genes are given only for firm matches. Clone size is not always given. Where it is, it says once, few, many or a class for expanded clones.

d_call j_call v_call clone_size cdr3_aa cdr3_nt
NA TRBJ2-1 TRBV5-1 NA CASSLGRPDYLVEFF TGCGCCAGCAGCTTGGGGAGGCCCGATTATCTAGTGGAGTTCTTC
NA TRBJ2-6 TRBV11-1 few CASSKGGPGANVLTF TGTGCCAGCAGCAAAGGGGGGCCTGGGGCCAACGTCCTGACTTTC
TRBD2 TRBJ2-7 TRBV3-1 NA CASSQGVLAGAEQYF TGTGCCAGCAGCCAAGGCGTCCTAGCGGGAGCCGAGCAGTACTTC
NA TRBJ1-4 TRBV12-3/TRBV12-4 NA CASSPYSLGGEKLFF TGTGCCAGCAGCCCTTACTCCCTTGGAGGTGAAAAACTGTTTTTT
NA TRBJ2-2 TRBV9 NA CASSVEGGYPGELFF TGTGCCAGCAGCGTAGAGGGGGGTTACCCCGGGGAGCTGTTTTTT
NA TRBJ2-7 TRBV27 NA CASSFGGSPYEQYF TGTGCCAGCAGTTTTGGGGGGAGCCCCTACGAGCAGTACTTC
NA TRBJ2-7 TRBV2 few CASRAGVSYEQYF TGTGCCAGCAGGGCAGGGGTCTCCTACGAGCAGTACTTC
TRBD2 TRBJ2-3 TRBV6-5 few CASSSAAGVRYAYF TGTGCCAGCAGTTCGGCAGCGGGAGTAAGATACGCGTATTTT
TRBD2 TRBJ2-1 TRBV20-1 few CSGRIAGGYNEQFF TGCAGCGGACGGATAGCGGGAGGCTACAATGAGCAGTTCTTC
NA TRBJ1-1 TRBV20-1 NA CSAGGGHTEAFF TGCAGTGCTGGGGGGGGGCACACTGAAGCTTTCTTT
NA TRBJ1-4 TRBV5-1 NA CASSPGLSPNEKLFF TGCGCCAGCAGCCCGGGCCTTTCTCCCAATGAAAAACTGTTTTTT
NA TRBJ2-1 TRBV5-1 NA CASSPTGPLNSYNEQFF TGCGCCAGCAGCCCGACCGGGCCCTTAAACTCCTACAATGAGCAGTTCTTC
NA TRBJ2-3 TRBV7-2 NA CASSSRNSGGRYAYF TGTGCCAGCAGCTCAAGGAACAGTGGGGGCAGATACGCGTATTTT
NA TRBJ2-3 TRBV27 NA CASTEIGGREDTQYF TGTGCCAGCACCGAAATCGGGGGACGAGAAGATACGCAGTATTTT
TRBD2 TRBJ2-1 TRBV5-1 few CASSPGGFSYNEQFF TGCGCCAGCAGCCCGGGAGGCTTCTCCTACAATGAGCAGTTCTTC
NA TRBJ2-3 TRBV21-1 few CASSKSCGPRNRYAYF TGTGCCAGCAGCAAATCGTGCGGTCCTAGGAACAGATACGCGTATTTT